Each of the 21 T cell receptor beta chains below was sequenced from the same sample in a study of memory CD4+ T cells and cytomegalovirus serostatus. The sort gate was single viable CD3+CD4+CD8-CD45RO+ cells for memory CD4+ T cells. Profiling relied on immunoSEQ multiplex PCR, and the TCRdb table lists in-frame clones only, not all of them. There are some 66,000 clones in the sample; approximately 80% occur only once, and approximately 4.5% lies in the top ten. The specimen sequenced was memory CD4+ T cells from blood. Every receptor here comes from an adult in good health and CMV-seropositive.

The chain combines TRBV5-6 with TRBJ2-7; D is unresolved. V was pared by 6 bases and J by 0 bases, with 13 bases between. Germline lookup yields CDR1 SGHDT and CDR2 YYEEEE. The CDR3 is 14 residues long. CDR3 sequence reads: CASIRWGNSYEQYF. The CDR3 DNA sequence: TGTGCCAGCATCCGCTGGGGTAACTCCTACGAGCAGTACTTC.

V gene TRBV7-2 combines with J gene TRBJ2-7; D may be TRBD1 or TRBD2 (5 bases each). V lost 1 base, J lost 4 bases, and 14 bases lay in between. Germline V gene data show CDR1 as SGHTA and CDR2 as FQGNSA. The CDR3 has 15 amino acids. The CDR3 nucleotides read TGTGCCAGCAGCTTAGAGGGACCGCGATCATACGAGCAGTACTTC. Translating it yields CASSLEGPRSYEQYF.

The J gene is TRBJ2-7, the V gene TRBV7-2; TRBD1 matches at 8 bases. Trimming took 5 bases from V and 2 from J; bases not matched to a gene: 8. There are 15 residues in the CDR3. Germline CDR1 SGHTA, CDR2 FQGNSA. The CDR3 region has the DNA TGTGCCAGCAGCGTCACAGGGGGTTCGGCCTACGAGCAGTACTTC. Encoded protein: CASSVTGGSAYEQYF.

The V call is TRBV6-6, the J call TRBJ2-7; no clear D. There are 14 residues in the CDR3. With 5 bases removed from V and 0 bases from J, the gap between germline ends came to 11 bases. CDR1 is MNHNY and CDR2 is SVGAGI in the germline V gene (reference sequence). The CDR3 protein is CASSPLTDSYEQYF. In DNA, the CDR3 is TGTGCCAGCAGTCCCCTGACGGACTCCTACGAGCAGTACTTC.

This chain connects TRBV7-2 to TRBJ2-7; unclear D gene. The CDR3 totals 12 residues. Germline CDR1 and CDR2: SGHTA and FQGNSA. With 4 bases removed from V and 0 bases from J, the gap between germline ends came to 4 bases. The CDR3 coding sequence is TGTGCCAGCAGCTCTAGCTCCTACGAGCAGTACTTC. As protein: CASSSSSYEQYF. Together with reference TRBV7-2 and TRBJ2-7, the CDR3 gives the full variable domain: GAGVSQSPSNKVTEKGKDVELRCDPISGHTALYWYRQSLGQGLEFLIYFQGNSAPDKSGLPSDRFSAERTGGSVSTLTIQRTQQEDSAVYLCASSSSSYEQYFGPGTRLTVT.

The chain links TRBV4-2 to TRBJ2-7, with a possible D match to TRBD1 (6 bases). Germline assignment: CDR1 LGHNA and CDR2 YNFKEQ. The CDR3 sequence is 15 residues long. V shed 1 base and J shed 1 base, with 11 bases lying between them. DNA of the CDR3: TGTGCCAGCAGCCAAGGAGGACAGAAGTCCTACGAGCAGTACTTC. Translation gives CASSQGGQKSYEQYF.

V and J are TRBV10-3 and TRBJ2-6, with TRBD1 matching over 7 bases. V trimming: 0 bases; J trimming: 4 bases; junction bases outside the gene matches: 12. Germline-derived CDR1 and CDR2 are ENHRY and SYGVKD. The CDR3 is 19 amino acids. The CDR3 sequence is CAISESVSRTGAGANVLTF. The CDR3 DNA follows: TGTGCCATCAGTGAGTCGGTATCCCGTACAGGGGCCGGGGCCAACGTCCTGACTTTC.

The chain recombines TRBV9 with TRBJ1-2, with 8 positions matching TRBD1. Losses at the gene ends were 3 bases for V and 4 bases for J; bases not matched to a gene: 8. The CDR3 extends over 15 amino acids. Germline values: CDR1 SGDLS, CDR2 YYNGEE. The CDR3, as DNA: TGTGCCAGCAGCGCGGCCGCAGGGGGCGGCTATGGCTACACCTTC. Its translation: CASSAAAGGGYGYTF.

This chain links TRBV28 with TRBJ2-7; 10 nucleotides line up with TRBD1. Looked up from germline, CDR1 is MDHEN and CDR2 is SYDVKM. The CDR3 has 14 amino acids. V trimming: 8 bases; J trimming: 1 base; junction bases outside the gene matches: 5. CDR3 nucleotide sequence: TGTGCCAGCTCGACAGGGGGCATTTCCTACGAGCAGTACTTC. This translates into CASSTGGISYEQYF.

The CDR3 DNA reads as TGTGCTAGTGGATGGGACAGTAGCACAGATACGCAGTATTTT. As protein: CASGWDSSTDTQYF. The J gene is TRBJ2-3, the V gene TRBV12-5, with 7 bases that match TRBD1. Germline CDR1 reads LGHNT; CDR2 reads FRNRAP. This CDR3 spans 14 amino acids. Losses at the gene ends were 6 bases for V and 0 bases for J; bases not matched to a gene: 3.

The gene calls are TRBV15 and TRBJ1-4, with unresolved D. CDR1 is LNHNV and CDR2 is YYDKDF in the germline V gene (reference sequence). The CDR3 is 15 amino acids. V lost 5 bases and J 2 bases, leaving 12 bases between the germline ends. CDR3 protein: CATSWRKATNEKLFF. For the CDR3, the DNA is TGTGCCACCAGCTGGCGAAAGGCCACTAATGAAAAACTGTTTTTT.

The CDR3 region is CASSQGQLNYGYTF. The CDR3, as DNA: TGTGCCAGCAGCCAGGGACAGCTGAACTATGGCTACACCTTC. The chain couples TRBV7-9 to TRBJ1-2; 7 bases align to TRBD1. Per the germline V gene, CDR1 is SEHNR and CDR2 is FQNEAQ (reference sequence). V was clipped by 5 bases and J by 2 bases; unmatched bases: 5. The CDR3 is 14 amino acids.

The V gene is TRBV5-8, the J gene TRBJ2-1; 7 bases line up with TRBD2. The CDR3 is made up of 15 amino acids. CDR1 and CDR2 from the germline V gene are SGHTS and YDEGEE. V lost 2 bases, J lost 4 bases, and 6 bases stayed unmatched. CDR3 in DNA: TGTGCCAGCAGCTTACCGGGACTAACTTACAATGAGCAGTTCTTC. It encodes CASSLPGLTYNEQFF.

The rearrangement links TRBV28 to TRBJ1-2; the D is unclear. The CDR3 consists of 13 residues. The V end lost 7 bases, the J end lost 6 bases, and 15 bases lay between the germline ends. Per germline, CDR1 MDHEN and CDR2 SYDVKM. The DNA for the CDR3 is TGTGCCAGCACCGGCGGGAGGGCTCATGGCTACACCTTC. It codes for CASTGGRAHGYTF.

Here the CDR3 DNA reads TGTGCCAGCAGCAGGTCGCTGGGTAGCAGGGCGGATACGCAGTATTTT. As protein: CASSRSLGSRADTQYF. The chain recombines TRBV7-2 with TRBJ2-3, with D possibly being TRBD1 (5 bases). CDR1 SGHTA and CDR2 FQGNSA come from the germline V gene. This CDR3 is built from 16 residues. The V end lost 5 bases, the J end lost 6 bases, and 21 bases lay between the germline ends.

The chain couples TRBV30 to TRBJ2-5; 9 bases are shared with TRBD2. J lost 5 bases, V lost 4 bases, and 14 bases had no gene match. Per the germline V gene, CDR1 is GTSNPN and CDR2 is SVGIG (reference sequence). There are 16 residues in the CDR3. The CDR3 sequence: CAWTPERGAYRETQYF. CDR3 bases: TGTGCCTGGACTCCAGAGCGGGGGGCCTACAGGGAGACCCAGTACTTC.

Here the CDR3 reads CASSSLGGGYTF. The CDR3 region has the DNA TGTGCCAGCAGTTCCTTGGGAGGGGGCTACACCTTC. V usage is TRBV6-6 and J usage is TRBJ1-2; no clear D. The CDR3 contains 12 residues. The V and J ends lost 4 bases and 8 bases respectively, with 11 bases between them. From germline, CDR1 is MNHNY and CDR2 SVGAGI (reference sequence).

Turning to this clone: At one end, the junction sequence differs from germline, possibly due to a read error. This chain's CDR3 is CASSLAGLAGANQETQYF. CDR3 nucleotide sequence: TGTGCCAGCAGCTTAGCTGGGCTCGCGGGGGCCAACCAGGAGACCCAGTACTTC. The V and J genes are TRBV7-9 and TRBJ2-5; D is possibly TRBD2 (7 bases). The CDR3 covers 18 residues. Germline V gene lookup returns CDR1 SEHNR and CDR2 FQNEAQ (reference sequence).

The chain recombines TRBV11-3 with TRBJ2-1; no reliable D call. V was shortened by 5 bases and J by 0 bases, with 14 bases between the two germline ends. The germline V gene encodes CDR1 SGHNT and CDR2 YENEEA. The CDR3 is 16 amino acids. Here the CDR3 reads CASSHLHYDSYNEQFF. The CDR3 DNA reads as TGTGCCAGCAGCCACCTGCATTATGACTCCTACAATGAGCAGTTCTTC.

V gene TRBV7-6 combines with J gene TRBJ2-5, with TRBD1 matching 7 bases. With V trimmed by 5 bases and J by 0 bases, 6 bases remained unmatched. The CDR3 is made up of 15 amino acids. The germline CDR1 and CDR2 sequences are SGHVS and FNYEAQ. CDR3 in amino acids: CASSRKTGNQETQYF. CDR3 sequence (DNA): TGTGCCAGCAGCCGGAAGACAGGGAACCAAGAGACCCAGTACTTC.

V and J are TRBV27 and TRBJ2-7, with a weak D call TRBD1 (5 bases). The length of the CDR3 is 14 residues. Trimming shortened V by 2 bases and J by 6 bases, and 14 bases separated the two germline ends. Germline V gene data show CDR1 as MNHEY and CDR2 as SMNVEV (reference sequence). CDR3 bases: TGTGCCAGCAGTTTAGTTGACAGTAGAGGCGAGCAGTACTTC. As protein: CASSLVDSRGEQYF.